The rows below give T cell receptor beta chains drawn from one sample of a study of blood T cell repertoires in COVID-19. Here immunoSEQ multiplex PCR was the method, and the copy in TCRdb shows in-frame clones only, minus some. Of around 73,000 clones in the sample, 84% are singletons; the top ten hold 25% to 30%. The sequenced sample was peripheral blood. The receptors originated from a human donor in a cohort sampled during active COVID-19. The CDR3 runs from the conserved cysteine through the conserved F or W. The D gene is left open where the match is weak. Only part of the rows carry a size: once, few, many, or a class if the clone is expanded.

j_call clone_size d_call v_call cdr3_nt cdr3_aa
TRBJ1-1 - - TRBV2 TGTGCCAGCAGTGTCAGGGGAATGAACACTGAAGCTTTCTTT CASSVRGMNTEAFF
TRBJ1-2 - - TRBV5-6 TGTGCCAGCAGCCGAGGGGAGGACTATGGCTACACCTTC CASSRGEDYGYTF
TRBJ2-1 - TRBD2 TRBV11-2 TGTGCCAGCAGCTTAGAACTTGCGGGGGGGCTCAATGAGCAGTTCTTC CASSLELAGGLNEQFF
TRBJ2-1 - TRBD2 TRBV7-2 TGTGCCAGCAGCTTAGAATCGGGGGGGCAAAGGTTCTTCTTC CASSLESGGQRFFF
TRBJ2-5 - TRBD2 TRBV7-2 TGTGCCAGCAGTTCTCCCCGGGGGGGGCGGCAAGAGACCCAGTACTTC CASSSPRGGRQETQYF
TRBJ1-1 few - TRBV5-1 TGCGCCAGCAGGACAGGGAACACTGAAGCTTTCTTT CASRTGNTEAFF
TRBJ1-5 - - TRBV4-3 TGCGCCAGCAGCCAAGACGCAGGGGCGAATCAGCCCCAGCATTTT CASSQDAGANQPQHF
TRBJ2-2 - TRBD2 TRBV7-2 TGTGCCAGCAGCTTAGACCTAGCGGGGGACACCGGGGAGCTGTTTTTT CASSLDLAGDTGELFF
TRBJ2-5 - TRBD2 TRBV5-1 TGCGCCAGCAGCTTGGATCCAGCGGGGCGCCAAGAGACCCAGTACTTC CASSLDPAGRQETQYF
TRBJ2-5 - TRBD2 TRBV2 TGTGCCAGCAGTAAGGGTGGCGGGGGGGCCCAAGAGACCCAGTACTTC CASSKGGGGAQETQYF
TRBJ2-5 - TRBD1 TRBV28 TGTGCCAGCGCCGGGACAGGGACCCACCGGCGCCAAGAGACCCAGTACTTC CASAGTGTHRRQETQYF
TRBJ2-7 - TRBD1 TRBV27 TGTGCCAGCAGTTTATGGGACAGTGCCTACGAGCAGTACTTC CASSLWDSAYEQYF
TRBJ2-3 - TRBD2 TRBV4-1 TGCGCCAGCAGCCAAGAAGGTGGTTCTTTTGGGGGGGGAGCAGATACGCAGTATTTT CASSQEGGSFGGGADTQYF
TRBJ2-3 - TRBD1 TRBV6-5 TGTGCCAGCAGTTATTCGGGACAGTACACAGATACGCAGTATTTT CASSYSGQYTDTQYF
TRBJ1-1 - - TRBV11-3 TGTGCCAGCAGCTTAGATAGACTCAGCGGAGCTTTCTTT CASSLDRLSGAFF
TRBJ2-3 - - TRBV18 TGTGCCAGCTCACCAACTAGCTCTAGCACAGATACGCAGTATTTT CASSPTSSSTDTQYF
TRBJ2-3 few - TRBV4-3 TGCGCCAGCAGCCAATATTCTTTAGAATCCCATCAGTATTTT CASSQYSLESHQYF
TRBJ2-3 - TRBD1 TRBV3-1/TRBV3-2 TGTGCCAGCAGCCAACCGGGACAGACAAACACAGATACGCAGTATTTT CASSQPGQTNTDTQYF
TRBJ2-2 - TRBD1 TRBV29-1 TGCAGCGTTGAGAGGGGGCTCGGCACCGGGGAGCTGTTTTTT CSVERGLGTGELFF
TRBJ1-2 once - TRBV4-2 TGTGCCAGCAGCCAAGATCCCCTTACCCCCACAGATGGCTACACCTTC CASSQDPLTPTDGYTF
TRBJ1-2 - TRBD1 TRBV15 TGTGCCACCAGCAGAGACCGACAGGGCTCGAGCTATGGCTACACCTTC CATSRDRQGSSYGYTF
TRBJ1-1 - - TRBV28 TGTGCCAGCAGTACAACAGGACCACTGGAGGCTTTCTTT CASSTTGPLEAFF